This record covers a single T cell receptor (beta chain). The data were obtained in a study of regulatory T cells in long-lasting Graves disease. Through Arm-PCR of CDR3 regions and iRepertoire HTBI primers, TCR beta libraries were built. Per the original methods: The study identified about 60 TRBV and approximately 13 TRBJ segments across samples. TCRdb passed the multiplex PCR reads through MiXCR, listing each CDR3 protein once. These V and J calls are TCRdb output, not the study's own analysis. The repertoire holds about 470,000 distinct CDR3 sequences, with about a sixth as singletons. Time point reported: newly diagnosed GD, antithyroid drugs for less than 3 months. Making the TCR library involved RNA that had been extracted from PBMCs. The collection involved drawing approximately 9 milliliters of peripheral blood into EDTA tubes. V lost 5 bases and J lost 7, with 15 bases in between. CDR1 is MRHNA and CDR2 is SNTAGT in the germline V gene. The CDR3 is made up of 14 amino acids.

This same sample was also taken into another study, of T cells in Graves' hyperthyroidism and ophthalmopathy. Per that paper: Each patient was aged 18 to 65 and had newly diagnosed hyperthyroidism of under 2 months' duration. A set of HTBI primers served as the primers for a first-round RT-PCR of the TCR CDR3.

J is TRBJ1-5 and V is TRBV6-4, with D maybe TRBD1 (6 bases). The specimen was peripheral blood mononuclear cells (PBMCs), collected at new diagnosis, from a patient treated with antithyroid drugs. The TCR originated in a man aged 40-50 years with Graves disease. CDR3 DNA sequence: TGTGCCAGCAGTACCCGACAGGAGATACAGCCCCAGCATTTT. Protein: CASSTRQEIQPQHF.